These 14 T cell receptor beta chains share one sample of origin, sequenced in a study of beta chain features in type 1 diabetes. What was sequenced were expressed TCRB transcripts, since all of the isolated RNA had been reverse transcribed. TCRdb's table, derived via immunoSEQ multiplex PCR, lists solely in-frame clones and lacks some. Among 310,000 or so clones listed, 7% to 9% were seen once. The sequencing sample was made of central memory CD4+ T cells from blood. These receptors were obtained from a woman younger than 35 in good health.

This clone showed up many times. The same CDR3 is also encoded by other DNA sequences in this sample. V and J are TRBV11-2 and TRBJ1-1; D gene unclear. The CDR3 is made up of 14 amino acids. Germline V gene data show CDR1 as SGHAT and CDR2 as FQNNGV. With 1 base removed from V and 0 bases from J, the gap between germline ends came to 6 bases. The CDR3 is CASSLGRLNTEAFF. The CDR3 nucleotides read TGTGCCAGCAGCTTAGGACGTTTGAACACTGAAGCTTTCTTT. The full variable domain, rest sourced from reference TRBV11-2 and TRBJ1-1, is EAGVAQSPRYKIIEKRQSVAFWCNPISGHATLYWYQQILGQGPKLLIQFQNNGVVDDSQLPKDRFSAERLKGVDSTLKIQPAKLEDSAVYLCASSLGRLNTEAFFGQGTRLTVV.

This clone was seen a handful of times. The chain couples TRBV15 to TRBJ2-7; D is unclear. The germline V gene has CDR1 LNHNV and CDR2 YYDKDF (reference sequence). The CDR3 is made up of 15 amino acids. The V and J ends lost 0 bases and 7 bases respectively, with 16 bases between them. The CDR3 sequence: CATSRDWAGGKEQYF. The CDR3 nucleotides are TGTGCCACCAGCAGAGATTGGGCCGGCGGCAAGGAGCAGTACTTC.

This clone was found many times. The chain uses TRBV27 and TRBJ2-1; D might be TRBD1 (6 bases). Trimming left V 7 bases short and J 7 bases short, with 20 bases between. The CDR3 length is 15 residues. The germline gives CDR1 MNHEY, CDR2 SMNVEV (reference sequence). As DNA, the CDR3 is TGTGCCAGCACTCCAAACCCGGGACAAAGGAATGAGCAGTTCTTC. Translated, it gives CASTPNPGQRNEQFF.

This clone was counted between two and nine times. The rearrangement joins TRBV4-2 to TRBJ2-5; D remains ambiguous. Germline-derived CDR1 and CDR2 are LGHNA and YNFKEQ. The CDR3 extends over 13 amino acids. Trimming shortened V by 0 bases and J by 6 bases, and 8 bases separated the two germline ends. The CDR3 nucleotides are TGTGCCAGCAGCCAAGATTGGGATAAGACCCAGTACTTC. Its translation: CASSQDWDKTQYF.

This clone was observed a few times. This sequence joins TRBV2 and TRBJ2-1, with D tentatively TRBD1 (6 bases). This CDR3 comprises 13 residues. Trimming left V 8 bases short and J 0 bases short, with 8 bases between. Per the germline V gene, CDR1 is SNHLY and CDR2 is FYNNEI. The CDR3 sequence is CASQGGSYNEQFF. The CDR3 bases are TGTGCCAGCCAAGGGGGCTCCTACAATGAGCAGTTCTTC.

This clone appeared a few times. The chain couples TRBV18 to TRBJ1-1; perhaps TRBD1 as D (5 bases). The CDR3 extends over 14 amino acids. Trimming took 3 bases from V and 6 from J, leaving 14 bases between them. Germline CDR1 KGHSH, CDR2 LQKENI. The CDR3 sequence is CASSPPSGFSEAFF. Here the CDR3 DNA reads TGTGCCAGCTCACCCCCGTCAGGGTTTTCTGAAGCTTTCTTT.

The chain uses TRBV5-1 and TRBJ2-5; D is possibly TRBD1 (6 bases). Germline CDR1 reads SGHRS; CDR2 reads YFSETQ. The CDR3 extends over 15 amino acids. Trimming left V 2 bases short and J 2 bases short, with 13 bases between. The CDR3 DNA sequence: TGCGCCAGCAGCTTAACAGGGAAATTACAAGAGACCCAGTACTTC. This encodes CASSLTGKLQETQYF.

This clone was observed at least ten times. The sample holds other DNA sequences that translate to the same CDR3. The chain is built from TRBV9 and TRBJ2-7; D not resolved. The germline V gene encodes CDR1 SGDLS and CDR2 YYNGEE. The V end lost 3 bases, the J end lost 2 bases, and 12 bases lay between the germline ends. CDR3 size: 14 residues. The CDR3 DNA reads TGTGCCAGCAGCGCAGATCGGTGGACCTACGAGCAGTACTTC. It yields the protein CASSADRWTYEQYF. The variable domain in full, completed from reference TRBV9 and TRBJ2-7, reads DSGVTQTPKHLITATGQRVTLRCSPRSGDLSVYWYQQSLDQGLQFLIQYYNGEERAKGNILERFSAQQFPDLHSELNLSSLELGDSALYFCASSADRWTYEQYFGPGTRLTVT.

About this clone itself: The same CDR3 is also encoded by other DNA sequences in this sample. The V gene is TRBV29-1, the J gene TRBJ2-1; 8 bases match TRBD2. This CDR3 has 13 amino acids. Looked up from germline, CDR1 is SQVTM and CDR2 is ANQGSEA. V was clipped by 4 bases and J by 4 bases; unmatched bases: 3. The CDR3 loop is CSVGSGGYNEQFF. In nucleotides, the CDR3 is TGCAGCGTTGGAAGCGGGGGATACAATGAGCAGTTCTTC.

This clone was observed many times. V and J are TRBV19 and TRBJ1-4; 8 bases match TRBD1. The germline V gene encodes CDR1 LNHDA and CDR2 SQIVND (reference sequence). CDR3 length: 15 residues. Trimming cost V 6 bases and J 7 bases; bases outside gene matches: 10. CDR3 nucleotide sequence: TGTGCCAGTAGCCACCCAGGGGGCGTCAGTGAAAAACTGTTTTTT. Amino acid sequence: CASSHPGGVSEKLFF.

The CDR3 nucleotides read TGTGCCAGCTCACGTATCCCGGGATCCACTGGAAACACCATATATTTT. Amino acid sequence: CASSRIPGSTGNTIYF. V gene TRBV18 combines with J gene TRBJ1-3; D uncertain. The CDR3 runs to 16 residues. Germline CDR1 is KGHSH and CDR2 is LQKENI. V was pared by 4 bases and J by 2 bases, with 15 bases between. Full variable domain (missing parts from reference TRBV18 and TRBJ1-3): NAGVMQNPRHLVRRRGQEARLRCSPMKGHSHVYWYRQLPEEGLKFMVYLQKENIIDESGMPKERFSAEFPKEGPSILRIQQVVRGDSAAYFCASSRIPGSTGNTIYFGEGSWLTVV.

V usage is TRBV5-4 and J usage is TRBJ1-1; TRBD1 matches 9 bases. The CDR3 extends over 18 amino acids. V shed 4 bases, J shed 2 bases, and the junction held 15 bases outside the gene matches. Germline assignment: CDR1 SGHNT and CDR2 YYREEE (reference sequence). The CDR3 here is CASSGDSGQGRSNTEAFF. DNA for the CDR3: TGTGCCAGCAGCGGAGACTCGGGACAGGGAAGATCTAACACTGAAGCTTTCTTT.

This clone appeared a few times. The chain carries TRBV7-6 and TRBJ2-3; D gene uncertain. The V gene's germline CDR1 is SGHVS and CDR2 FNYEAQ. Trimming removed 3 bases at V and 1 base at J, with 11 bases between. The CDR3 has 15 amino acids. Here the CDR3 reads CASSLSYRGTDTQYF. DNA for the CDR3: TGTGCCAGCAGCTTGTCATATAGGGGCACAGATACGCAGTATTTT.

This clone appeared a few times. Other DNA variants within this sample encode the same CDR3. The chain uses TRBV29-1 and TRBJ2-1; no definite D call. The CDR3 is 13 amino acids. Germline V CDR1 and CDR2: SQVTM, ANQGSEA. V lost 4 bases, J lost 0 bases, and 7 bases lay in between. CDR3 amino acids: CSVGFSSYNEQFF. CDR3 in DNA: TGCAGCGTTGGGTTTAGCTCCTACAATGAGCAGTTCTTC.